Listed here are 3 T cell receptor beta chains from one sample, sequenced in a study of cytomegalovirus exposure and HLA in healthy donors. PCR was performed using 60 Vbeta and 13 Jbeta primers. Assay used: immunoSEQ multiplex PCR; TCRdb lists only in-frame clones, some missing. The sample contains 30,000 to 40,000 clones, 81% of which appear only once. The specimen was PBMCs. These receptor sequences come from a woman in her thirties or forties in good health and CMV-seronegative.

This clone was recorded a few times. The rearrangement links TRBV13 to TRBJ2-3, with a weak D call TRBD2 (7 bases). V lost 2 bases to trimming and J lost 4 bases, with 19 bases between them. The CDR3 is 17 residues long. Germline lookup yields CDR1 PRHDT and CDR2 FYEKMQ (reference sequence). In DNA form, the CDR3 reads TGTGCCAGCAGCTTACGGGCCGGCGGCGGGGGCGCAGATACGCAGTATTTT. Translating gives CASSLRAGGGGADTQYF.

This clone was seen a few times. A read error is likely here: a far larger clone is one base away. The CDR3 sequence: CASSLQVARTEAFF. CDR3 coding DNA: TGTGCCAGCAGCCTACAGGTGGCTAGGACTGAAGCTTTCTTT. This chain links TRBV4-2 with TRBJ1-1; possible D gene TRBD1, 5 bases. The CDR3 is 14 residues long. V lost 4 bases and J 5 bases, leaving 14 bases between the germline ends. In germline, CDR1 is LGHNA, CDR2 YNFKEQ.

This chain joins TRBV7-6 and TRBJ2-5; D may be TRBD2 (5 bases). This CDR3 has 15 amino acids. Germline CDR1 and CDR2: SGHVS and FNYEAQ. The ends were cut back, 0 bases at V and 1 base at J, with 9 bases in the middle. The DNA for the CDR3 is TGTGCCAGCAGCTTAGCGGAGAGGGCCCAAGAGACCCAGTACTTC. Translated: CASSLAERAQETQYF.